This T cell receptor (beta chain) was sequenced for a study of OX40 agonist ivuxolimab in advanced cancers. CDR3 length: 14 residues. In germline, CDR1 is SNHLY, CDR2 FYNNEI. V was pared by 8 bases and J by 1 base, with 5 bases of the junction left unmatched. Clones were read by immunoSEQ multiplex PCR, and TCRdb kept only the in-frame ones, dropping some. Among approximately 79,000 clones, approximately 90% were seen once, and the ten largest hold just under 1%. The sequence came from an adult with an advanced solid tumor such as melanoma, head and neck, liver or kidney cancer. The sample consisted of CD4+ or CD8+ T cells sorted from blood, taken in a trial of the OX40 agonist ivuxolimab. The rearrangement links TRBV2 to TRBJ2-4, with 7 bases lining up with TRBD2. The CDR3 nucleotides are TGTGCCAGCGGGGAGGGGTGGGCCAAAAACATTCAGTACTTC. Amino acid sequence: CASGEGWAKNIQYF.